Each of the 3 T cell receptor beta chains below was sequenced from the same sample in a study of T cells in Graves' hyperthyroidism and ophthalmopathy. There were TCR beta CDR3 regions amplified from RNA transcripts. First-round RT-PCR with HTBI primers amplified the TCR CDR3 region. TCRdb independently ran MiXCR on the multiplex PCR reads; one entry per CDR3 protein. The repertoire holds a few hundred thousand distinct CDR3 sequences, about 15% seen once, with 32% in the top ten. The specimen was blood. These TCRs come from a woman aged 25 to 39 with Graves' hyperthyroidism.

This chain uses TRBV30 with TRBJ1-1, with D possibly matching TRBD1 (5 bases). The CDR3 runs to 14 residues. The V and J ends lost 1 base and 3 bases respectively, with 12 bases between them. Germline-derived CDR1 and CDR2 are GTSNPN and SVGIG (reference sequence). The CDR3 protein is CAWSGGGWDTEAFF. As DNA, the CDR3 is TGTGCCTGGAGTGGCGGGGGATGGGACACTGAAGCTTTCTTT.

The V and J genes are TRBV24-1 and TRBJ2-5, with TRBD1 as a possible D gene (6 bases). CDR3 size: 14 residues. V shed 0 bases and J shed 4 bases, with 8 bases lying between them. Germline assignment: CDR1 KGHDR and CDR2 SFDVKD. This chain's CDR3 is CATSDLMGAETQYF. CDR3 bases: TGTGCCACCAGTGATTTGATGGGGGCAGAGACCCAGTACTTC.

This clonotype showed up many times. The CDR3 loop is CASSQRGSSYEQYF. CDR3 sequence (DNA): TGTGCCAGCAGCCAACGCGGGAGCTCCTACGAGCAGTACTTC. V and J are TRBV3-1 and TRBJ2-7; 7 bases align to TRBD2. The CDR3 sequence is 14 residues long. Germline values: CDR1 LGHDT, CDR2 YNNKEL (reference sequence). The V gene end was trimmed by 2 bases and the J gene end by 0 bases; junction bases not matched to a gene: 1.